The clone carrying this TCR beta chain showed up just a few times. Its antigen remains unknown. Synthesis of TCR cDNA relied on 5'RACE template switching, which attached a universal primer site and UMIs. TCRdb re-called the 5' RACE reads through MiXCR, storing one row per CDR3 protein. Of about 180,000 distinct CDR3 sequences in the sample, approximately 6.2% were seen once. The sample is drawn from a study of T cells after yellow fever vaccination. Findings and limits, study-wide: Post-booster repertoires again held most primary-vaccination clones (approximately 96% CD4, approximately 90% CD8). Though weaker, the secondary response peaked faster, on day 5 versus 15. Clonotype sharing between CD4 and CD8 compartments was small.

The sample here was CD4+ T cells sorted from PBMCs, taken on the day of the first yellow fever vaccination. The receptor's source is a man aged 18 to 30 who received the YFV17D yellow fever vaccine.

The CDR3 nucleotides read TGCAGCGTTGGCCCCACAGGGGGGACGGTGGCCCAGTACTTC. Its translation: CSVGPTGGTVAQYF. J is TRBJ2-5 and V is TRBV29-1; 8 bases agree with TRBD1. V was pared by 4 bases and J by 9 bases, with 13 bases of the junction left unmatched. The CDR3 length is 14 residues. Germline V CDR1 and CDR2: SQVTM, ANQGSEA.